This TCR beta chain appears in the sequencing data of a study of CD8 T cells in ankylosing spondylitis. Broader study findings: Characteristic, it appeared, of ankylosing spondylitis blood was a TCR beta motif of about eight highly homologous variants.

TCRdb independently ran MiXCR on the 5' RACE reads; one entry per CDR3 protein. This sample has about 340,000 distinct CDR3 sequences, with approximately 8% found just once. This clonotype was seen repeatedly, ten times or more. Antigen specificity is unknown. Trimming removed 1 base at V and 2 bases at J, with 5 bases between. Germline CDR1 reads SGHVS; CDR2 reads FQNEAQ. This CDR3 region has 13 residues. What was sequenced was blood, either unsorted or a sorted T cell fraction (not recorded which). This chain links TRBV7-8 with TRBJ2-5; D remains unclear. The TCR comes from a male donor with ankylosing spondylitis. CDR3 DNA sequence: TGTGCCAGCAGCTTAGGGACGCAAGAGACCCAGTACTTC. Translation: CASSLGTQETQYF.